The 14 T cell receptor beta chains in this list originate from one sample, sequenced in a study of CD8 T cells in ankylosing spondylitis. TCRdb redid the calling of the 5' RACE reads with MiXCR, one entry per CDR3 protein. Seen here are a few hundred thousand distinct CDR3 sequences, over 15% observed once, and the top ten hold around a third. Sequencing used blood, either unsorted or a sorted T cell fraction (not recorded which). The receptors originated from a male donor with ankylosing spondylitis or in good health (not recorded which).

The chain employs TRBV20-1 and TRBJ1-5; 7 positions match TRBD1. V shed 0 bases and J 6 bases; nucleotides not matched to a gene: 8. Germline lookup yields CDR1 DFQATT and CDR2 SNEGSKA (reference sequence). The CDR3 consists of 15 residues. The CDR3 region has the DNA TGCAGTGCTAGAGACCACGACAGGGTTACTCAGCCCCAGCATTTT. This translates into CSARDHDRVTQPQHF.

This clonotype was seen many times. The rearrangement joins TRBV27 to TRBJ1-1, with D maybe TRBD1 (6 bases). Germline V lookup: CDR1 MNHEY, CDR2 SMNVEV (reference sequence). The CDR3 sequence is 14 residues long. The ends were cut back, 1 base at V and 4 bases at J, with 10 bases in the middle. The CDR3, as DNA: TGTGCCAGCAGTTTATTAGGAGGGGGCACTGAAGCTTTCTTT. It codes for CASSLLGGGTEAFF.

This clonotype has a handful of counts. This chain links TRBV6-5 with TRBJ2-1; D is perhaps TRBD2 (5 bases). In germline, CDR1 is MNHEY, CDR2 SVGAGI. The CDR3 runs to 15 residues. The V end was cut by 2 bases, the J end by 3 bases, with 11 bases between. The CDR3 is CASSYRQSGYNEQFF. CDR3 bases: TGTGCCAGCAGTTACCGCCAGAGCGGCTACAATGAGCAGTTCTTC.

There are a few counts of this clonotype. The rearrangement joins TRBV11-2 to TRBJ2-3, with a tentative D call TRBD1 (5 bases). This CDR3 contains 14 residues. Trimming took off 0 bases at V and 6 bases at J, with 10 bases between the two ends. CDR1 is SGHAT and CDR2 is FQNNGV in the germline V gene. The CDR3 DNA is TGTGCCAGCAGCTTAGATCCAGGGATCGATACGCAGTATTTT. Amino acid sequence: CASSLDPGIDTQYF.

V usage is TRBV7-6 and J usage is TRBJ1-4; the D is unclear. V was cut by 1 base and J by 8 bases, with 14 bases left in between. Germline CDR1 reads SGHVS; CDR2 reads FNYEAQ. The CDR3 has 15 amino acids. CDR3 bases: TGTGCCAGCAGCTTAGGACCTCAGTCTCTGGAAAAACTGTTTTTT. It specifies CASSLGPQSLEKLFF.

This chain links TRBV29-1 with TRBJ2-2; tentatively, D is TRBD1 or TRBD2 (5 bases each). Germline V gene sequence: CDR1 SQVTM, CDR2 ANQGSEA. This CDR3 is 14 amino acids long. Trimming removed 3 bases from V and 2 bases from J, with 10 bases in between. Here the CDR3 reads CSVDQGANTGELFF. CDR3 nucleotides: TGCAGCGTTGACCAGGGAGCTAACACCGGGGAGCTGTTTTTT.

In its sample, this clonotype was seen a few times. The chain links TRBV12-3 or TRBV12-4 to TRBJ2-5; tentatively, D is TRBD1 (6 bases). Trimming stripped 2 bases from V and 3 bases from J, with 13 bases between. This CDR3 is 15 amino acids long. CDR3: CASSLPQGNEETQYF. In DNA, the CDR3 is TGTGCCAGCAGTTTACCACAGGGCAACGAAGAGACCCAGTACTTC.

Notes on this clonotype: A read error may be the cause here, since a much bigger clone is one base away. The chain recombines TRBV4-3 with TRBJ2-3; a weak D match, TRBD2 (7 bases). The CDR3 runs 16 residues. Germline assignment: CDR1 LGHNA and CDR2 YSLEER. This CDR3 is CASCQGGGRRTDTQYF. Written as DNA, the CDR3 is TGCGCCAGCTGCCAAGGGGGAGGGAGGAGGACAGATACGCAGTATTTT.

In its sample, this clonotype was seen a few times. In DNA form, the CDR3 reads TGCAGCGTGGACCTCGGGCTGGAAGAGACCCAGTACTTC. Its translation: CSVDLGLEETQYF. The rearrangement links TRBV29-1 to TRBJ2-5; D unresolved. V shed 6 bases and J shed 3 bases, with 14 bases lying between them. The germline gives CDR1 SQVTM, CDR2 ANQGSEA. The CDR3 covers 13 residues.

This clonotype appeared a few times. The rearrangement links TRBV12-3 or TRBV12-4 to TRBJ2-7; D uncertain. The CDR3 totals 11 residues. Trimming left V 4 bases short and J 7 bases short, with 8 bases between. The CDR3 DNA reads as TGTGCCAGCAGTTCCTCCATAGAGCAGTACTTC. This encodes CASSSSIEQYF.

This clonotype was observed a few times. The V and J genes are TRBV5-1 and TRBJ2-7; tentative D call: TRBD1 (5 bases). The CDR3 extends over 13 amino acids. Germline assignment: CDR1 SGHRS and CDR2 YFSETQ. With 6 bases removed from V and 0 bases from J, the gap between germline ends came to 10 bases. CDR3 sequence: CASKTGISYEQYF. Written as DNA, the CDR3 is TGCGCCAGCAAAACAGGTATCTCCTACGAGCAGTACTTC.

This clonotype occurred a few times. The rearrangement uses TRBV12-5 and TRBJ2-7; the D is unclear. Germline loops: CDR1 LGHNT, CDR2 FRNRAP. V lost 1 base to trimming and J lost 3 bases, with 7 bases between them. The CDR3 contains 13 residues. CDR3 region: CASGLGGYYEQYF. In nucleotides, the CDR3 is TGTGCTAGTGGTTTGGGTGGATACTACGAGCAGTACTTC.

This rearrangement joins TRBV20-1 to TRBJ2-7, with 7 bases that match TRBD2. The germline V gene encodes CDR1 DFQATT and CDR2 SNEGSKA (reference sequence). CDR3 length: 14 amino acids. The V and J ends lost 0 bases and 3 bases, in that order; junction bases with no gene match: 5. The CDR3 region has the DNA TGCAGTGCTAGAGACCCTAGCGGAGTCTACGAGCAGTACTTC. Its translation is CSARDPSGVYEQYF.

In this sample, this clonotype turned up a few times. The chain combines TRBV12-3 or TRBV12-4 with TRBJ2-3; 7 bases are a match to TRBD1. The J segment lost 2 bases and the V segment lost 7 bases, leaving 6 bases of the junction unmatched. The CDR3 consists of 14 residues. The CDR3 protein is CASNPTGDTDTQYF. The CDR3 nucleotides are TGTGCCAGCAACCCCACAGGGGACACAGATACGCAGTATTTT.